This T cell receptor beta chain was documented in a study of blood T cell repertoires in COVID-19 (dated by TCRdb to the early 2020s). A note on the overall study: Collaborator samples came from the United States, Italy and Spain and covered acute and convalescent phases of COVID-19. The material from the prospective study consisted of cDNA or gDNA derived from T cells, B-cell-depleted T cells, or PBMCs. Deeply sampled blood TCRbeta repertoires from subjects exposed to, actively infected with, or recovered from COVID-19 were included in the dataset. The repertoires were made available in a free public database intended to serve as a resource for research on the immune response to SARS-CoV-2. The samples were drawn from two sources: the first 160 participants of the ongoing ImmuneRACE study, and 1,200 or so subjects contributed by 6 global collaborators. A de-identified subject ID, COVID-19 status, age in years and sex were almost always included in the sample metadata. Where available, HLA class I and class II types were taken from metadata supplied by the sample provider and were not determined by assay-based typing.

Beyond this particular receptor, the publication reports: The amount of clinical and demographic metadata varied by source and participant and was provided uncurated.

This clone was recorded a few times. This clone's antigen is unknown. No much larger clonotype is one base removed from it; base qualities were not supplied. Collaborating institutions collected whole blood in K2EDTA tubes following their own protocols. Collaborator samples were shipped for TCRbeta analysis as frozen whole blood, isolated PBMCs, or DNA extracted from either sample type. The immunoSEQ Assay, a bias-controlled multiplex PCR, was used to amplify TCRbeta CDR3 regions from genomic DNA. Under the source paper's analysis protocol: Within the assay, amplification of reference gene primers was used to estimate how many nucleated cells each sample contained. Sequence reads were collapsed and filtered to measure the absolute abundance of every unique TCRbeta CDR3 rearrangement. For each sample, productive Simpson clonality was calculated by taking the square root of Simpson's diversity index across productive rearrangements. In TCRdb, the immuneACCESS table is reduced to in-frame sequences with V and J assigned. These tables do not hold every clone; where another copy was compared, an unresolved V gene accounts for under half, and the others remain unexplained. From that table come the V and J calls and clone size; the DNA was used to work out D and trimming. This sample comprises more than 200,000 clones, 75% to 90% of them detected only once. The top ten clones comprise approximately 2% of the sample.

CDR1 and CDR2 (SGHRS, YFSETQ) derive from the germline V gene. Trimmed from V: 0 bases; trimmed from J: 7 bases; junction bases lacking a gene match: 18. The CDR3 covers 20 residues, taking in both the cysteine and the phenylalanine. Only the CDR3 part of the read is kept: 60 bases, read in frame from the first base. The origin of this receptor is a man aged 30 to 45 with active or convalescent COVID-19. Input material: peripheral blood. The chain uses TRBV5-1 and TRBJ1-3; TRBD1 matches 11 bases in the middle. The nucleotide sequence is given as TGCGCCAGCAGCTTGGCTATGACGGGACAGGGGGGCTTTACAGCGAACACCATATATTTT. Its translation reads: CASSLAMTGQGGFTANTIYF.